The clone carrying this TCR beta chain showed up just once. Its antigen is still unknown. This specimen belongs to a study of CD4 T cell repertoires in COVID-19. Study summary: Relabeled CFSE-low cells, IL-2-expanded for ten to eleven days, met spikes from other coronaviruses. The study, taken as a whole, reports: Some SARS-CoV-2 clonotypes, between about 7 and 28%, recurred in SARS-CoV and/or HKU1 cultures. Several top expanded SARS-CoV-2-reactive clonotypes were shared by two or three memory subsets.

The CDR3 loop spans 11 amino acids. Germline V gene sequence: CDR1 SQVTM, CDR2 ANQGSEA. These memory T cells were uncultured and sequenced directly after ex vivo isolation. Clones were read by immunoSEQ multiplex PCR, and TCRdb kept only the in-frame ones, dropping some. The sample shows fewer than 30,000 clones, roughly 93% of them seen only once. This TCR was recovered from a human donor who had COVID-19. The sample consisted of circulating follicular helper CD4+ T cells (cTfh) from blood, taken before the COVID-19 pandemic. The chain couples TRBV29-1 to TRBJ1-2; 7 positions agree with TRBD1. The CDR3 nucleotides are TGCACCGCCGGGACAGTTTATGGCTACACCTTC. It translates to CTAGTVYGYTF. Supplemented by reference TRBV29-1 and TRBJ1-2, the full variable domain reads SAVISQKPSRDICQRGTSLTIQCQVDSQVTMMFWYRQQPGQSLTLIATANQGSEATYESGFVIDKFPISRPNLTFSTLTVSNMSPEDSSIYLCTAGTVYGYTFGSGTRLTVV.